This entry is about one T cell receptor beta chain. Treatment indicated: around 19 received Ad26.COV2.S at low or high dose, single or two shots; 5 received placebo; per-sample allocation not given. Sampling was performed 63 days after the first vaccine or placebo injection. These data originate in a study of Ad26.COV2.S vaccination and SARS-CoV-2 variants. Looked up from germline, CDR1 is SGHTS and CDR2 is YDEGEE. The J segment lost 4 bases and the V segment lost 7 bases, leaving 13 bases of the junction unmatched. This CDR3 is 16 amino acids long. Here immunoSEQ multiplex PCR was the method, and the copy in TCRdb shows in-frame clones only, minus some. The sample has roughly 320,000 clones, around 86% seen once.

The clonotype comes from a person between 18 and 65 years old who received the Ad26.COV2.S COVID-19 vaccine or a placebo. The V and J genes are TRBV5-8 and TRBJ1-2, with TRBD1 identical over 10 bases. The input for sequencing was peripheral blood, taken in a trial of Ad26.COV2.S vaccine versus placebo. The CDR3 protein is CASPGDRGISGYGYTF. The CDR3 region has the DNA TGTGCCAGCCCGGGGGACAGGGGTATTTCTGGCTATGGCTACACCTTC.